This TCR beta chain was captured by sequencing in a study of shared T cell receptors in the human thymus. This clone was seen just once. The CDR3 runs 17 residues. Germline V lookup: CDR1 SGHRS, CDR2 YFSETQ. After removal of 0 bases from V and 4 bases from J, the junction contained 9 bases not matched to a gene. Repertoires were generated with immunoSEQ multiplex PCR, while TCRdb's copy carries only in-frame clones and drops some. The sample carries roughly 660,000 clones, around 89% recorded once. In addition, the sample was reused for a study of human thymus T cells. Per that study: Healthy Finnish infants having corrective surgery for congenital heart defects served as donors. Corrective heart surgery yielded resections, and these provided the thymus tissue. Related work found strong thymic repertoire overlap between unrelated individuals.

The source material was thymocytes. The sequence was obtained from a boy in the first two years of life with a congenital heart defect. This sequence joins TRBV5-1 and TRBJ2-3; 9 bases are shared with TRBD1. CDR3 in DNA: TGCGCCAGCAGCTTGGCCAAGGGACAGGGAAGGGCAGATACGCAGTATTTT. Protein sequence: CASSLAKGQGRADTQYF.